This T cell receptor beta chain is drawn from a study of tumor-infiltrating lymphocytes in primary liver carcinoma. CDR3 size: 13 residues. The junction had 10 bases not matched to a gene; V was cut back by 7 bases and J by 10 bases. The germline V gene has CDR1 MNHEY and CDR2 SVGAGI. Investigators took RNA and DNA out together from approximately 22-30 mg of unsorted bulk tissue. TCR beta cDNA was made from 500 ng total RNA with a constant-region primer. Researchers made the TCR beta libraries by running three nested multiplex PCR rounds with slightly modified ARM-PCR. For approximately 10 cycles apiece, the opening two PCR rounds ran with TRBV1-TRBV30 forward primers and a C-beta reverse primer. TCRdb re-called the multiplex PCR reads through MiXCR, storing one row per CDR3 protein. This table has about 50,000 distinct CDR3 sequences, roughly 80% appearing once.

The sequence was collected from a man between 35 and 55 years old with primary liver carcinoma and hepatitis B virus infection. Source material: liver tumor tissue from sampling region 5. As to subset: tumor region T5, tumor centre. V and J are TRBV6-5 and TRBJ2-1, with 7 bases matching TRBD2. CDR3 coding DNA: TGTGCCAGCATCGGACTAGTTAGGGACGAGCAGTTCTTC. Translation gives CASIGLVRDEQFF.